The 24 T cell receptor beta chains below come from one sample, sequenced in a study of blood T cell repertoires in COVID-19. Assay: immunoSEQ multiplex PCR; the TCRdb copy retains only in-frame clones and omits some. This sample has 70,000 to 75,000 clones, with around 90% found just once. The sequenced material came from peripheral blood. The source of these receptors is a human donor in a cohort sampled during active COVID-19.

The chain uses TRBV4-2 and TRBJ2-3; D may be TRBD2 (7 bases). The CDR3 sequence is 19 residues long. V dropped 0 bases and J dropped 2 bases, with 21 bases sitting between them. In germline, CDR1 is LGHNA, CDR2 YNFKEQ. This CDR3 is CASSQDKGGREGLTDTQYF. The CDR3 DNA reads TGTGCCAGCAGCCAAGATAAGGGGGGGCGCGAGGGCCTCACAGATACGCAGTATTTT.

The genes are TRBV7-8 and TRBJ2-7; possible D gene TRBD1, 6 bases. Germline values: CDR1 SGHVS, CDR2 FQNEAQ. Trimming took off 3 bases at V and 6 bases at J, with 12 bases between the two ends. This CDR3 has 13 residues. CDR3 bases: TGTGCCAGCAGCTTCGGGGACAACTCCGAGCAGTACTTC. Protein sequence: CASSFGDNSEQYF.

The chain is built from TRBV4-1 and TRBJ1-4; 8 bases are a match to TRBD1. CDR1 is MGHRA and CDR2 is YSYEKL in the germline V gene. J lost 3 bases, V lost 4 bases, and 4 bases had no gene match. This CDR3 is 15 amino acids long. CDR3 loop: CASSLQGAANEKLFF. Written as DNA, the CDR3 is TGCGCCAGCAGCCTGCAGGGGGCGGCTAATGAAAAACTGTTTTTT.

The rearrangement links TRBV4-1 to TRBJ2-1; 12 nucleotides align to TRBD1. Germline lookup yields CDR1 MGHRA and CDR2 YSYEKL. The V segment lost 0 bases and the J segment 8 bases; nucleotides outside the gene matches: 5. CDR3 length equals 16 residues. The CDR3 coding sequence is TGCGCCAGCAGCCAAGAAGGGACAGGGGGCTGGGATGAGCAGTTCTTC. This gives the protein CASSQEGTGGWDEQFF.

The rearrangement links TRBV30 to TRBJ2-2, with a possible D match to TRBD2 (6 bases). There are 14 residues in the CDR3. Between the trimmed V and J ends, which lost 4 bases and 7 bases, there was a span of 16 bases. CDR1 is GTSNPN, CDR2 SVGIG, per germline (reference sequence). CDR3: CAWTSRGVNGELFF. In nucleotides, the CDR3 is TGTGCCTGGACGTCCCGCGGGGTTAACGGGGAGCTGTTTTTT.

The chain couples TRBV3-1 (or the pseudogene TRBV3-2) to TRBJ1-2; 7 nucleotides line up with TRBD1. V lost 3 bases, J lost 1 base, and 5 bases stayed unmatched. In germline, CDR1 is LGHDT, CDR2 YNNKEL (reference sequence). The CDR3 consists of 15 residues. CDR3 nucleotides: TGTGCCAGCAGCCACGGGACAGCCTTTAACTATGGCTACACCTTC. Encoded protein: CASSHGTAFNYGYTF.

V gene TRBV7-3 combines with J gene TRBJ2-2; D is ambiguous. V lost 1 base to trimming and J lost 2 bases, with 8 bases between them. Germline V lookup: CDR1 SGHTA, CDR2 FQGTGA. The CDR3 spans 15 residues. The CDR3 loop reads CASSLNSLNTGELFF. Written as DNA, the CDR3 is TGTGCCAGCAGCTTAAACTCCCTCAACACCGGGGAGCTGTTTTTT. Together with reference TRBV7-3 and TRBJ2-2, the CDR3 gives the full variable domain: GAGVSQTPSNKVTEKGKYVELRCDPISGHTALYWYRQSLGQGPEFLIYFQGTGAADDSGLPNDRFFAVRPEGSVSTLKIQRTERGDSAVYLCASSLNSLNTGELFFGEGSRLTVL.

This rearrangement joins TRBV5-4 to TRBJ1-1, with 8 bases lining up with TRBD1. The J segment lost 1 base and the V segment lost 2 bases, leaving 7 bases of the junction unmatched. CDR1 SGHNT and CDR2 YYREEE come from the germline V gene (reference sequence). The CDR3 extends over 16 amino acids. CDR3 sequence: CASSLSPDRANTEAFF. The CDR3 DNA reads as TGTGCCAGCAGCTTAAGTCCGGACAGGGCGAACACTGAAGCTTTCTTT.

This chain uses TRBV18 with TRBJ2-7, with unresolved D. The CDR3 consists of 11 residues. Germline V CDR1 and CDR2: KGHSH, LQKENI. Trimming took off 6 bases at V and 1 base at J, with 4 bases between the two ends. The CDR3 nucleotides are TGTGCCAGCTCGGAGTCCTACGAGCAGTACTTC. Its protein is CASSESYEQYF. Looking up the rest from reference TRBV18 and TRBJ2-7 gives the full variable domain: NAGVMQNPRHLVRRRGQEARLRCSPMKGHSHVYWYRQLPEEGLKFMVYLQKENIIDESGMPKERFSAEFPKEGPSILRIQQVVRGDSAAYFCASSESYEQYFGPGTRLTVT.

The chain couples TRBV12-5 to TRBJ2-1; maybe TRBD2 (5 bases). The CDR3 consists of 14 residues. Germline CDR1 is LGHNT and CDR2 is FRNRAP. Trimming left V 2 bases short and J 3 bases short, with 8 bases between. CDR3 sequence (DNA): TGTGCTAGTGGTTTGAACGGACTCTACAATGAGCAGTTCTTC. Translating it yields CASGLNGLYNEQFF.

This sequence joins TRBV5-1 and TRBJ2-7; D remains ambiguous. CDR3 length: 14 residues. V lost 2 bases and J lost 1, with 10 bases in between. In germline, CDR1 is SGHRS, CDR2 YFSETQ. The CDR3 is CASSFRSGSYEQYF. The CDR3, as DNA: TGCGCCAGCAGCTTCCGTTCCGGGTCCTACGAGCAGTACTTC.

This chain connects TRBV5-5 to TRBJ2-3; 7 nucleotides agree with TRBD2. The CDR3 runs 14 residues. V dropped 4 bases and J dropped 2; count of bases not matched to a gene: 4. CDR1 is SGHKS and CDR2 is YYEKEE in the germline V gene (reference sequence). For the CDR3, the DNA is TGTGCCAGCAGCGGGGGGGACTACACAGATACGCAGTATTTT. Protein product: CASSGGDYTDTQYF.

The rearrangement joins TRBV6-5 to TRBJ2-1; no definite D call. The CDR3 is 13 residues long. V lost 5 bases to trimming and J lost 6 bases, with 11 bases between them. Germline lookup yields CDR1 MNHEY and CDR2 SVGAGI. For the CDR3, the DNA is TGTGCCAGCAGTACCCCGACTGTCAATGAGCAGTTCTTC. Translating it yields CASSTPTVNEQFF.

This rearrangement joins TRBV7-2 to TRBJ2-7; 7 bases are a match to TRBD2. Germline-derived CDR1 and CDR2 are SGHTA and FQGNSA. The CDR3 loop spans 15 amino acids. V gave up 5 bases and J gave up 5 bases; unmatched junction bases: 12. DNA for the CDR3: TGTGCCAGCAGCGAGGGAAGCGGGATTCAGCACGAGCAGTACTTC. The encoded protein is CASSEGSGIQHEQYF.

J is TRBJ1-5 and V is TRBV19; possibly TRBD1 for D (5 bases). Trimming left V 0 bases short and J 7 bases short, with 16 bases between. The V gene's germline CDR1 is LNHDA and CDR2 SQIVND (reference sequence). This CDR3 region has 16 residues. CDR3 region: CASSIDLDTLWQPQHF. The DNA of the CDR3 is TGTGCCAGTAGTATAGACCTGGACACGTTGTGGCAGCCCCAGCATTTT.

The V and J genes are TRBV28 and TRBJ1-4, with TRBD1 matching 10 bases. The CDR3 is made up of 13 amino acids. In germline, CDR1 is MDHEN, CDR2 SYDVKM. The V and J ends lost 7 bases and 6 bases, in that order; junction bases with no gene match: 2. This CDR3 is CASKGTGDEKLFF. The DNA for the CDR3 is TGTGCCAGCAAAGGGACAGGGGATGAAAAACTGTTTTTT.

This clone has more than one count but fewer than ten. The V and J genes are TRBV7-9 and TRBJ1-4; weak D call: TRBD1 (5 bases). The CDR3 loop spans 15 amino acids. Deletions cut 1 base from V and 2 bases from J, with 8 bases between. Looked up from germline, CDR1 is SEHNR and CDR2 is FQNEAQ (reference sequence). The CDR3 sequence: CASSLEGVTNEKLFF. In DNA form, the CDR3 reads TGTGCCAGCAGCTTAGAAGGGGTGACTAATGAAAAACTGTTTTTT.

As DNA, the CDR3 is TGTGCCAGCAGAAGGGACAGAAGCTACACCTTC. Its translation: CASRRDRSYTF. This rearrangement joins TRBV6-5 to TRBJ1-2; TRBD1 agrees at 7 bases. The V gene end was trimmed by 6 bases and the J gene end by 9 bases; junction bases not matched to a gene: 4. CDR1 and CDR2 (germline): MNHEY, SVGAGI. This CDR3 spans 11 amino acids.

The chain has TRBV2 and TRBJ2-7, with 9 bases fitting TRBD2. After removal of 2 bases from V and 6 bases from J, the junction contained 5 bases not matched to a gene. The CDR3 loop spans 14 amino acids. In germline, CDR1 is SNHLY, CDR2 FYNNEI. The CDR3 coding sequence is TGTGCCAGCAGTGAAAAGCGGGAGGTTCGCGAGCAGTACTTC. Its translation is CASSEKREVREQYF.

The chain combines TRBV7-8 with TRBJ2-1; TRBD2 agrees at 16 bases. With 5 bases clipped from V and 6 bases from J, the junction kept 10 bases outside the gene matches. The CDR3 spans 18 residues. Germline loops: CDR1 SGHVS, CDR2 FQNEAQ. The CDR3 spells CASSRSGTSGGAGNEQFF. As DNA, the CDR3 is TGTGCCAGCAGCAGATCCGGGACTAGCGGGGGGGCGGGCAATGAGCAGTTCTTC.

The J gene is TRBJ1-6, the V gene TRBV6-5, with D maybe TRBD1 (5 bases). The germline gives CDR1 MNHEY, CDR2 SVGAGI. Trimming removed 5 bases from V and 6 bases from J, with 11 bases in between. The CDR3 runs to 14 residues. The CDR3 DNA reads as TGTGCCAGCAGTCCCGGTGGGGCTAATTCACCCCTCCACTTT. This sequence encodes CASSPGGANSPLHF.

The chain joins TRBV4-2 to TRBJ2-3, with D maybe TRBD1 (5 bases). CDR1 and CDR2 (germline): LGHNA, YNFKEQ. Between the trimmed V and J ends, which lost 2 bases and 1 base, there was a span of 10 bases. This CDR3 comprises 15 residues. CDR3 coding DNA: TGTGCCAGCAGCCAACAAGGGGAAGGCACAGATACGCAGTATTTT. Translation: CASSQQGEGTDTQYF.

This clone was detected only once. This chain joins TRBV29-1 and TRBJ1-4; 9 bases map to TRBD1. CDR3 length: 14 residues. Germline-derived CDR1 and CDR2 are SQVTM and ANQGSEA. The J segment lost 1 base and the V segment lost 6 bases, leaving 3 bases of the junction unmatched. This chain's CDR3 is CSVTTGGTNEKLFF. The CDR3 region has the DNA TGCAGCGTCACGACAGGGGGAACTAATGAAAAACTGTTTTTT.

In its sample, this clone was seen once. The chain links TRBV29-1 to TRBJ1-6; 7 bases map to TRBD1. Losses at the gene ends were 7 bases for V and 7 bases for J; bases not matched to a gene: 4. The CDR3 has 12 amino acids. CDR1 is SQVTM and CDR2 is ANQGSEA in the germline V gene. CDR3 sequence reads: CSAGTANSPLHF. Here the CDR3 DNA reads TGCAGCGCTGGGACAGCAAATTCACCCCTCCACTTT.